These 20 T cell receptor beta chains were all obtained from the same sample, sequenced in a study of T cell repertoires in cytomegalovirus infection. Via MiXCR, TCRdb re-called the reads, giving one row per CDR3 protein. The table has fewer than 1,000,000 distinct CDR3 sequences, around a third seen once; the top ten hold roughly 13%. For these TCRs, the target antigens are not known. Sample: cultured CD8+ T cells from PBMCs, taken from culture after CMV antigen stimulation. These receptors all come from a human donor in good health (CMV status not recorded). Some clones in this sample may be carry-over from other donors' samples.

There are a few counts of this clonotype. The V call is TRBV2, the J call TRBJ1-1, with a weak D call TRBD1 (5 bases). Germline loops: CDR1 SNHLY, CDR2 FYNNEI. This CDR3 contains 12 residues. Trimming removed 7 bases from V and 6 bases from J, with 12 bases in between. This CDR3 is CASIGTRAEAFF. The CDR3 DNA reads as TGTGCCAGCATCGGGACCAGAGCTGAAGCTTTCTTT. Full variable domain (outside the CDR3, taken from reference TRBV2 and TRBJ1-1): EPEVTQTPSHQVTQMGQEVILRCVPISNHLYFYWYRQILGQKVEFLVSFYNNEISEKSEIFDDQFSVERPDGSNFTLKIRSTKLEDSAMYFCASIGTRAEAFFGQGTRLTVV.

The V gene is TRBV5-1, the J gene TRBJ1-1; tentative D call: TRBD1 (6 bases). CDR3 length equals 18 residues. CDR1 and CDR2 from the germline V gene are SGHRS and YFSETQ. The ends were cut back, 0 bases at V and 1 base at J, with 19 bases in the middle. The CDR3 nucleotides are TGCGCCAGCAGCTTGGATGCAGGGGCAATGGTCCCGAACACTGAAGCTTTCTTT. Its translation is CASSLDAGAMVPNTEAFF.

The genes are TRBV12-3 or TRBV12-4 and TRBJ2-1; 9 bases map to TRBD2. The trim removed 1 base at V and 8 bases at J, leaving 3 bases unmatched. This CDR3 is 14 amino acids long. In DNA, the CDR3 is TGTGCCAGCAGTTTAGGCGGGGGGGCCGATGAGCAGTTCTTC. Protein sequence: CASSLGGGADEQFF.

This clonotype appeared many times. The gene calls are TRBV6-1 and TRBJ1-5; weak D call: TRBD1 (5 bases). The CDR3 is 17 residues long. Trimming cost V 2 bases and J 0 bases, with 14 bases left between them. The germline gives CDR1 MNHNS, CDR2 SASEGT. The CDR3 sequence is CASSESRTFYSNQPQHF. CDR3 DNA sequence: TGTGCCAGCAGTGAATCGCGGACATTTTATAGCAATCAGCCCCAGCATTTT.

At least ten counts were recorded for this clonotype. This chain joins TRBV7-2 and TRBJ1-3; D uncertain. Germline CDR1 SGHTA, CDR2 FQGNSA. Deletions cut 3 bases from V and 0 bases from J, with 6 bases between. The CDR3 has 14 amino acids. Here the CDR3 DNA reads TGTGCCAGCAGCTTCTACTCCTCTGGAAACACCATATATTTT. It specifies CASSFYSSGNTIYF.

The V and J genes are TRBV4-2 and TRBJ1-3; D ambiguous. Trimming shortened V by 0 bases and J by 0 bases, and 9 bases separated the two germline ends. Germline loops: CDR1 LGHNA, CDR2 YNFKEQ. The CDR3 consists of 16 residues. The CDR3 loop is CASSQERGSSGNTIYF. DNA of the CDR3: TGTGCCAGCAGCCAAGAACGCGGGAGCTCTGGAAACACCATATATTTT.

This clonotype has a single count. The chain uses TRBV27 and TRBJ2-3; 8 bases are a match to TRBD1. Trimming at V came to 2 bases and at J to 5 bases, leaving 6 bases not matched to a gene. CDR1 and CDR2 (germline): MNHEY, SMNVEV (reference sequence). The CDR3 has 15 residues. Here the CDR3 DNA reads TGTGCCAGCAGTTTAAAGGACAGGGCCAGAGATACGCAGTATTTT. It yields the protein CASSLKDRARDTQYF.

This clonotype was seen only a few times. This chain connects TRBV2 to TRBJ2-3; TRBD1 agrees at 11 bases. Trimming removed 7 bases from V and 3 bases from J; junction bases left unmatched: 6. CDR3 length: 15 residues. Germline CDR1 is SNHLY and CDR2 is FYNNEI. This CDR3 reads CASIVRDRGTDTQYF. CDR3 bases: TGTGCCAGCATTGTCCGGGACAGGGGGACAGATACGCAGTATTTT.

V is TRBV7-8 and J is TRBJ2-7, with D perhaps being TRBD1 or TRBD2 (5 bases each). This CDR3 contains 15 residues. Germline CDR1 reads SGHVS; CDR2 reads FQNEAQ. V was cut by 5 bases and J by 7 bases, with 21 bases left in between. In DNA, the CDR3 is TGTGCCAGCAGCCGAGACCCGGGGCCAAGAGGAGAGCAGTACGTC. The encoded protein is CASSRDPGPRGEQYV.

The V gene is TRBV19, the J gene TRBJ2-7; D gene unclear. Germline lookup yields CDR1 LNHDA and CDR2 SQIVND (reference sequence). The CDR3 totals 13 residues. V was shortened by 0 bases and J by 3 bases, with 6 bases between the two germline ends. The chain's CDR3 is CASSIDGGYEQYF. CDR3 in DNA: TGTGCCAGTAGTATAGATGGTGGCTACGAGCAGTACTTC.

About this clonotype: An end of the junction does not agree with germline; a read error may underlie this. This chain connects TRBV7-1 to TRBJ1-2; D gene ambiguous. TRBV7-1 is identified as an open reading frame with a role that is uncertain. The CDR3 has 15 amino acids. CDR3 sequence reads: CASTSTEGIIYGYTF. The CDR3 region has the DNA TGTGCCAGCACCTCAACTGAGGGAATAATCTATGGCTACACCTTC.

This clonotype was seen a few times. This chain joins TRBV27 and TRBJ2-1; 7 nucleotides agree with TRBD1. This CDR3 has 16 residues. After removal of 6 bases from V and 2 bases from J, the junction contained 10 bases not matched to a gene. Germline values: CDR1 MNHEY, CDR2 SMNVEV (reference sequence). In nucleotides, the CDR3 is TGTGCCAGCAGCCCGAAGACAGGGCCCCCCTACAATGAGCAGTTCTTC. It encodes CASSPKTGPPYNEQFF.

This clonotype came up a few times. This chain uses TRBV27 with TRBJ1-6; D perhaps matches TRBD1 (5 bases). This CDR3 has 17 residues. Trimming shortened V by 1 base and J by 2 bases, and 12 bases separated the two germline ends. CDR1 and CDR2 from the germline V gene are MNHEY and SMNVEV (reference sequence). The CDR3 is CASSLYGGNPYNSPLHF. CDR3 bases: TGTGCCAGCAGTTTATATGGGGGGAACCCCTATAATTCACCCCTCCACTTT.

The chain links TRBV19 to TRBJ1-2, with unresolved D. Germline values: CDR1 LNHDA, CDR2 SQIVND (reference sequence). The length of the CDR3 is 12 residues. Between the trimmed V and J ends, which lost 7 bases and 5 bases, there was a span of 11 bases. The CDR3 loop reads CASNSPGYGYTF. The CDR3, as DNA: TGTGCCAGTAACTCCCCGGGGTATGGCTACACCTTC.

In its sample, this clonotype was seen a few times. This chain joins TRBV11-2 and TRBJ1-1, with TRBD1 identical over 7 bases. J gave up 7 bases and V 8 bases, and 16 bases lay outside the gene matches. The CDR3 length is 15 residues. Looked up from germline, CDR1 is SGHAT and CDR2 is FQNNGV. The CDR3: CASFSKQGPFHEAFF. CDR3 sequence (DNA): TGTGCCAGCTTCTCAAAACAGGGGCCGTTTCATGAAGCTTTCTTT.

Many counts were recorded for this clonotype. The CDR3 loop is CASSLIDRGPLGTQYF. Written as DNA, the CDR3 is TGTGCCAGCAGCTTAATCGACAGGGGCCCTTTGGGGACCCAGTACTTC. The chain uses TRBV7-6 and TRBJ2-5; 8 bases match TRBD1. The length of the CDR3 is 16 residues. Germline V gene sequence: CDR1 SGHVS, CDR2 FNYEAQ. V was pared by 2 bases and J by 7 bases, with 12 bases of the junction left unmatched.

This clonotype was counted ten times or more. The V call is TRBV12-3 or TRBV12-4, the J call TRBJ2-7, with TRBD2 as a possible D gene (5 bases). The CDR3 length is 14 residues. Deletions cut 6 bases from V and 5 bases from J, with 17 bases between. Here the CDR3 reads CASSPKFGVDEQYV. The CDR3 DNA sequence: TGTGCCAGCAGCCCAAAATTCGGGGTCGACGAGCAGTACGTC.

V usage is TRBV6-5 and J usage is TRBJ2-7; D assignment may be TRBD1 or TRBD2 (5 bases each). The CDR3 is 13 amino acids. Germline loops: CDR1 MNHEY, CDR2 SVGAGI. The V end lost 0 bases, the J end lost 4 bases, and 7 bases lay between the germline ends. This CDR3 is CASSYSWGYEQYF. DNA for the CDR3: TGTGCCAGCAGTTACTCCTGGGGGTACGAGCAGTACTTC.

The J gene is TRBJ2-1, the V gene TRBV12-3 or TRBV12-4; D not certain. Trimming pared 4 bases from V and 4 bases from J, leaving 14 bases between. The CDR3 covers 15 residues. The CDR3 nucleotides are TGTGCCAGCAGTTCTCTAAGGATAAATTACAATGAGCAGTTCTTC. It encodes CASSSLRINYNEQFF.

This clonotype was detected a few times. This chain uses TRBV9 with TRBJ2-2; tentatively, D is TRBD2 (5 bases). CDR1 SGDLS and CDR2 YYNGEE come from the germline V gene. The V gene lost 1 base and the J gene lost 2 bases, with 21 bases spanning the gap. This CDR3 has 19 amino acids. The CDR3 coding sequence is TGTGCCAGCAGCGTAAGGGTGGGTTCCCACGAGGGAAACACCGGGGAGCTGTTTTTT. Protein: CASSVRVGSHEGNTGELFF.